Presented here are 12 T cell receptor beta chains from one specimen sequenced in a study of glioma-infiltrating T cells. Using RNA template, CDR3s of TCR alpha and beta were amplified with iRepertoire arm-PCR. MiXCR was run by TCRdb on the multiplex PCR reads, yielding one entry per CDR3 protein. The table shows roughly 350,000 distinct CDR3 sequences, with 41% occurring only once. The sequenced material came from glioma tissue, nonneoplastic brain tissue, or PBMCs (not recorded which). The source of these receptors is a human donor with low-grade glioma or glioblastoma, undergoing nonglioma brain surgery, or in good health (not recorded which).

This clonotype was counted at least ten times. The V gene is TRBV6-2 or TRBV6-3, the J gene TRBJ1-5, with no clear D. The V end lost 10 bases, the J end lost 3 bases, and 13 bases lay between the germline ends. Germline V gene data show CDR1 as MNHEY and CDR2 as SVGEGT. This CDR3 comprises 13 residues. In DNA, the CDR3 is TGTGCCACCGTCCCGGGCTACAATCAGCCCCAGCATTTT. Translated, it gives CATVPGYNQPQHF.

Many counts were recorded for this clonotype. The genes are TRBV20-1 and TRBJ1-2, with a weak D call TRBD1 (5 bases). Per the germline V gene, CDR1 is DFQATT and CDR2 is SNEGSKA (reference sequence). The CDR3 totals 13 residues. V lost 6 bases, J lost 4 bases, and 15 bases lay in between. The CDR3 DNA reads TGCAGTGCAAAACTGGGGCAGTCCTATGGCTACACCTTC. Its protein product is CSAKLGQSYGYTF.

This chain uses TRBV28 with TRBJ1-5; D unclear. CDR3 length equals 16 residues. Trimming stripped 7 bases from V and 5 bases from J, with 21 bases between. CDR1 is MDHEN and CDR2 is SYDVKM in the germline V gene. The DNA for the CDR3 is TGTGCCAGCAAAGTTTTGGGTCGGCTGCGGGATCAGCCCCAGCATTTT. This encodes CASKVLGRLRDQPQHF.

J is TRBJ1-3 and V is TRBV12-3 or TRBV12-4; D not certain. The CDR3 has 14 amino acids. V gave up 6 bases and J gave up 0 bases, with 9 bases separating them. CDR3 sequence reads: CASRRRYSGNTIYF. The CDR3 DNA reads as TGTGCCAGCAGGAGGAGGTACTCTGGAAACACCATATATTTT.

The rearrangement uses TRBV27 and TRBJ1-2; D uncertain. The CDR3 totals 14 residues. Germline loops: CDR1 MNHEY, CDR2 SMNVEV (reference sequence). Trimming removed 2 bases from V and 4 bases from J, with 11 bases in between. The CDR3 region is CASSLGRHGYGYTF. For the CDR3, the DNA is TGTGCCAGCAGTTTAGGAAGACATGGCTATGGCTACACCTTC.

A word on this clonotype: One end of the junction is discordant with germline, which a read error may explain. This chain joins TRBV7-9 and TRBJ1-1; 9 bases align to TRBD1. The germline V gene encodes CDR1 SEHNR and CDR2 FQNEAQ (reference sequence). This CDR3 has 16 residues. CDR3 DNA sequence: TGCGCCAGCAGCCCCCGGGGACAGGGATTGCACACTGAAGCTTTCTTT. This translates into CASSPRGQGLHTEAFF.

This clonotype was seen more than once but under ten times. This chain connects TRBV6-1 to TRBJ2-4; no clear D gene. CDR1 is MNHNS and CDR2 is SASEGT in the germline V gene. Trimming pared 6 bases from V and 3 bases from J, leaving 9 bases between. The CDR3 covers 13 residues. The CDR3 DNA is TGTGCCAGCAGCCCCGGCTACAAAAACATTCAGTACTTC. Translated: CASSPGYKNIQYF.

J is TRBJ2-3 and V is TRBV6-5; TRBD2 agrees at 7 bases. The CDR3 totals 17 residues. Germline values: CDR1 MNHEY, CDR2 SVGAGI. Trimming at V came to 0 bases and at J to 5 bases, leaving 11 bases not matched to a gene. This CDR3 is CASSYSFGREWKDTQYF. For the CDR3, the DNA is TGTGCCAGCAGTTACTCGTTTGGGCGGGAGTGGAAAGATACGCAGTATTTT.

With respect to this clonotype: Germline and junction disagree at one end, which may indicate a read error. The chain uses TRBV20-1 and TRBJ1-6; the match to TRBD1 covers 8 bases. Germline V lookup: CDR1 DFQATT, CDR2 SNEGSKA (reference sequence). The CDR3 is made up of 15 amino acids. CDR3 sequence reads: CGALGGTGQGSPLHF. In DNA form, the CDR3 reads TGCGGTGCTTTAGGGGGGACAGGCCAGGGTTCACCCCTCCACTTT.

V gene TRBV5-1 combines with J gene TRBJ2-3; unclear D gene. The CDR3 extends over 14 amino acids. Germline lookup yields CDR1 SGHRS and CDR2 YFSETQ. Between the trimmed V and J ends, which lost 1 base and 2 bases, there was a span of 8 bases. The CDR3: CASSLRPPTDTQYF. CDR3 DNA sequence: TGCGCCAGCAGCTTGAGGCCGCCCACAGATACGCAGTATTTT.

A single count supports this clonotype. The junction does not match germline at one end; this may be a read error. The CDR3, as DNA: TGTGCCACCAGGCGACAGGGCTCTGGAAACAACATATATTTT. Protein product: CATRRQGSGNNIYF. The rearrangement links TRBV24-1 to TRBJ1-3, with TRBD1 matching over 7 bases. Looked up from germline, CDR1 is KGHDR and CDR2 is SFDVKD. The CDR3 consists of 14 residues.

The table lists this clonotype with many counts. The genes are TRBV27 and TRBJ2-3; 11 bases agree with TRBD1. Germline V gene lookup returns CDR1 MNHEY and CDR2 SMNVEV (reference sequence). Germline trimming cut 0 bases from V and 6 bases from J; bases unmatched to any gene: 5. The CDR3 consists of 16 residues. As DNA, the CDR3 is TGTGCCAGCAGTTTATCCTGGACAGGGGGCAGGGATACGCAGTATTTT. Translated, it gives CASSLSWTGGRDTQYF.